This is a list of T cell receptor beta chains from one sample in a study of cytomegalovirus exposure and HLA in healthy donors. TCRdb's table, derived via immunoSEQ multiplex PCR, lists solely in-frame clones and lacks some. Among fewer than 200,000 clones listed, 70% to 85% were seen once. Sample: PBMCs. The source of these receptors is a man aged 35-49 years in good health and CMV-seronegative. CDR3s include the opening cysteine and the closing phenylalanine or tryptophan. Fields, in order: D gene, V gene, clone size, J gene, CDR3 protein, CDR3 DNA. D genes are given only for firm matches. The size entry is marked missing in some rows and otherwise reads once, few, many or a size class.

TRBD1	TRBV6-5	few	TRBJ1-2	CASSWDRSYGYTF	TGTGCCAGCAGTTGGGACAGGAGCTATGGCTACACCTTC
TRBD2	TRBV5-1	.	TRBJ2-7	CASSWTSGGDSYEQYF	TGCGCCAGCAGCTGGACTAGCGGGGGTGACTCCTACGAGCAGTACTTC
TRBD1	TRBV6-5	.	TRBJ1-2	CASSYAKGAGYTF	TGTGCCAGCAGTTACGCCAAGGGGGCCGGCTACACCTTC
.	TRBV6-6	.	TRBJ1-4	CASSPDRKTNEKLFF	TGTGCCAGCAGTCCCGACAGGAAAACTAATGAAAAACTGTTTTTT
TRBD1	TRBV27	few	TRBJ1-6	CASSLYPPITGDSPLHF	TGTGCCAGCAGTCTTTACCCCCCCATCACAGGGGATTCACCCCTCCACTTT
.	TRBV18	.	TRBJ1-1	CASSPGSGNTEAFF	TGTGCCAGCTCACCAGGGAGCGGAAACACTGAAGCTTTCTTT
TRBD1	TRBV9	.	TRBJ1-3	CASSPRGTGGNTIYF	TGTGCCAGCAGCCCCCGAGGGACAGGGGGAAACACCATATATTTT
.	TRBV2	.	TRBJ2-7	CASRVSTGGAYEQYF	TGTGCCAGCAGAGTCAGCACAGGTGGTGCCTACGAGCAGTACTTC
.	TRBV19	few	TRBJ2-1	CASQQGTGYGEQFF	TGTGCCAGTCAACAGGGTACAGGATACGGTGAGCAGTTCTTC
.	TRBV11-2	.	TRBJ2-3	CASSLGMSGHTDTQYF	TGTGCCAGCAGCTTAGGCATGAGCGGCCACACAGATACGCAGTATTTT
.	TRBV7-9	.	TRBJ1-1	CASSLFGVRTEAFF	TGTGCCAGCAGCTTATTCGGGGTGAGAACTGAAGCTTTCTTT
TRBD1	TRBV6-5	.	TRBJ2-5	CASSYTKGQLTQYF	TGTGCCAGCAGTTACACGAAGGGACAGTTGACCCAGTACTTC
TRBD1	TRBV9	.	TRBJ1-2	CASSTEDRQGGYTF	TGTGCCAGCAGCACGGAGGACAGGCAGGGAGGCTACACCTTC
.	TRBV10-2	.	TRBJ1-6	CASSGVHNSPLHF	TGCGCCAGCAGTGGAGTACATAATTCACCCCTCCACTTT
TRBD1	TRBV7-8	.	TRBJ1-6	CASSLVETGGFSYNSPLHF	TGTGCCAGCAGCTTAGTCGAAACAGGGGGCTTCTCCTATAATTCACCCCTCCACTTT
.	TRBV10-2	once	TRBJ1-3	CASSDGGGNTIYF	TGCGCCAGCAGCGACGGCGGTGGAAACACCATATATTTT
.	TRBV11-2	once	TRBJ2-1	CASSSIEVGANEQFF	TGTGCCAGCAGCTCGATAGAAGTGGGGGCGAATGAGCAGTTCTTC
.	TRBV30	once	TRBJ1-1	CAWSSTGGEAFF	TGTGCCTGGAGCTCCACGGGGGGAGAGGCTTTCTTT
.	TRBV5-5	.	TRBJ2-3	CASSFRGGGTDTQYF	TGTGCCAGCAGCTTCAGAGGAGGGGGCACAGATACGCAGTATTTT
.	TRBV13	.	TRBJ2-2	CASSSTGHTGELFF	TGTGCCAGCAGCTCGACAGGACACACCGGGGAGCTGTTTTTT
TRBD1	TRBV28	.	TRBJ2-1	CASSWVGDSQFF	TGTGCCAGCAGTTGGGTAGGGGACAGCCAGTTCTTC
.	TRBV7-2	.	TRBJ2-2	CASSGGRQNTGELFF	TGTGCCAGCAGCGGGGGCCGCCAGAACACCGGGGAGCTGTTTTTT